The clone carrying this T cell receptor (beta chain) was seen more than once but under ten times. Its antigen is currently unknown. V was shortened by 3 bases and J by 5 bases, with 11 bases between the two germline ends. The germline V gene encodes CDR1 SEHNR and CDR2 FQNEAQ (reference sequence). CDR3 length equals 14 residues. These data are taken from a study of post-analysis software for immune sequencing data. Study at large: Disease courses included relapsing-remitting, secondary progressive and progressive-relapsing multiple sclerosis. The study's findings and limits: Strong same-batch co-clustering of samples appeared with F measure clustering. Five TRBV segments, TRBV5-6, TRBV5-1 and TRBV20-1 among them, were found more frequent in patients than controls. The study found significantly lower normalized Chao1 diversity in multiple sclerosis patients than in controls.

The TCR beta cDNA libraries contained unique molecular identifiers. Yield was some 540,000 cDNA molecules from 1 to 10 million T cells. MiXCR was run by TCRdb on the PCR reads, yielding one entry per CDR3 protein. The sample contains a few hundred thousand distinct CDR3 sequences, roughly 36% of which appear only once. The sequenced sample consisted of blood. The clonotype originates from a girl between 10 and 17 years old with multiple sclerosis. The chain uses TRBV7-9 and TRBJ2-1; no definite D call. DNA of the CDR3: TGTGCCAGCAGCTTCTCCTATAAGGACAATGAGCAGTTCTTC. Amino acid sequence: CASSFSYKDNEQFF.